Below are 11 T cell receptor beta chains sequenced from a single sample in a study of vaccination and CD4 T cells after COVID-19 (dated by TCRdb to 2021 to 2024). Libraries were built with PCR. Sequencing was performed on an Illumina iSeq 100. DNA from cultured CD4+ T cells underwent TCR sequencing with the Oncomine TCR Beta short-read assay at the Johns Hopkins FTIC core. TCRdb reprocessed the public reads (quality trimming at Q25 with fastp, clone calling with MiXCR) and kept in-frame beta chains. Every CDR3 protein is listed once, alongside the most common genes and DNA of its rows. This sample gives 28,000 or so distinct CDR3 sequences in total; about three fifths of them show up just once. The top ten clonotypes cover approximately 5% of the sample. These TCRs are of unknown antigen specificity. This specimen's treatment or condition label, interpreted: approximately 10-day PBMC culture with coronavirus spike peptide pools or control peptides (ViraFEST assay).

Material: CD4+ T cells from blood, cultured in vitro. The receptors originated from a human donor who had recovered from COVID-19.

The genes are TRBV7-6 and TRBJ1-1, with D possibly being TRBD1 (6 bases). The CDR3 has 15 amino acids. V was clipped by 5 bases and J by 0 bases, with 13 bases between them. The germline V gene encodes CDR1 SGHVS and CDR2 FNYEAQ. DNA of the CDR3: TGTGCCAGCAGCCTACAGGGTGGCCTGAACACTGAAGCTTTCTTT. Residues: CASSLQGGLNTEAFF. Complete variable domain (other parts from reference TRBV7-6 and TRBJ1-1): GAGVSQSPRYKVTKRGQDVALRCDPISGHVSLYWYRQALGQGPEFLTYFNYEAQQDKSGLPNDRFSAERPEGSISTLTIQRTEQRDSAMYRCASSLQGGLNTEAFFGQGTRLTVV.

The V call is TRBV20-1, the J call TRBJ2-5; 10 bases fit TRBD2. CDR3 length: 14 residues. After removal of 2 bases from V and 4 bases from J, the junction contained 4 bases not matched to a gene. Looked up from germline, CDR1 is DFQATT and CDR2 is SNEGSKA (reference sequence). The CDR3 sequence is CSARSSGRLETQYF. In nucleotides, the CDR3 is TGCAGTGCTAGAAGTAGCGGGAGGTTAGAGACCCAGTACTTC.

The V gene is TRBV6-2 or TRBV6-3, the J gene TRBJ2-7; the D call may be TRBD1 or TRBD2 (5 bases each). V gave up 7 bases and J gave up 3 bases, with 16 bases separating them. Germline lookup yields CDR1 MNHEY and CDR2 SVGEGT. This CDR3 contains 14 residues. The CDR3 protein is CASKLRGPHYEQYF. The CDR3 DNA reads TGTGCCAGCAAATTACGGGGACCACACTACGAGCAGTACTTC.

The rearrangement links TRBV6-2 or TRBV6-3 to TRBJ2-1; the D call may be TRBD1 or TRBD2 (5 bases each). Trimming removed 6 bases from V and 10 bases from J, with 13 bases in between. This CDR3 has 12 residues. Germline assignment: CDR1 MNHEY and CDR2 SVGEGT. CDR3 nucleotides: TGTGCCAGCAGCCCCATGGGACGGGAGCAGTTCTTC. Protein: CASSPMGREQFF.

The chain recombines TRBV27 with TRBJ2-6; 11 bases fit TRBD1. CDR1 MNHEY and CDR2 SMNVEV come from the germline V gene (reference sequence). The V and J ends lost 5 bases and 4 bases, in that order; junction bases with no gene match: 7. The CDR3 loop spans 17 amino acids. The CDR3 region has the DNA TGTGCCAGCAGTAAAGGACAGGGGGCTCGAGGGGCCAACGTCCTGACTTTC. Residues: CASSKGQGARGANVLTF.

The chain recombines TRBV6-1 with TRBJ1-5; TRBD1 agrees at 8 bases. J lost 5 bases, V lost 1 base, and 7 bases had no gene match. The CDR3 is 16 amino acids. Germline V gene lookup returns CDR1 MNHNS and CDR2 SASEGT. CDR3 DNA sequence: TGTGCCAGCAGTGAAGGGGGACAGGTGGGATATCAGCCCCAGCATTTT. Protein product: CASSEGGQVGYQPQHF.

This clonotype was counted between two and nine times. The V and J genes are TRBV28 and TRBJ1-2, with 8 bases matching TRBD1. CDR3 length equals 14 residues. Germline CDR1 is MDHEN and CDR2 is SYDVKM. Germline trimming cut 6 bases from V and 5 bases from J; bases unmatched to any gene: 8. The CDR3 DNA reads TGTGCCAGCAGCTGGGGGAACAGGGGGTATGGCTACACCTTC. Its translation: CASSWGNRGYGYTF.

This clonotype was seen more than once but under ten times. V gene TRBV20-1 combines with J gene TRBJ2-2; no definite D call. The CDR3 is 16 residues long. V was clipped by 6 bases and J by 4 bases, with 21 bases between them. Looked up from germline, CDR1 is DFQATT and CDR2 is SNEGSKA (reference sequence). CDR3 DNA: TGCAGTGCAAACCCGGCTCCCGTCTCCCTCACCGGGGAGCTGTTTTTT. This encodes CSANPAPVSLTGELFF.

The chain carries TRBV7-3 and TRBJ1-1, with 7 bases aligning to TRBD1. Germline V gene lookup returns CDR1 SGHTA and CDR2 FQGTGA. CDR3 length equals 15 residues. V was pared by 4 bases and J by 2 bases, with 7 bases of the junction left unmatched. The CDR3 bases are TGTGCCAGCAGCTACGGACAGGTGTCAAACACTGAAGCTTTCTTT. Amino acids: CASSYGQVSNTEAFF.

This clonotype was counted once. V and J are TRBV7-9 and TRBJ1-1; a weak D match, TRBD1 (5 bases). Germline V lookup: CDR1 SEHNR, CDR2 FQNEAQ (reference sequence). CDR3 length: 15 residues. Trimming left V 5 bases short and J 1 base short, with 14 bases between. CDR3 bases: TGTGCCAGCAGCCATACCGGGACGGCGAACACTGAAGCTTTCTTT. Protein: CASSHTGTANTEAFF.

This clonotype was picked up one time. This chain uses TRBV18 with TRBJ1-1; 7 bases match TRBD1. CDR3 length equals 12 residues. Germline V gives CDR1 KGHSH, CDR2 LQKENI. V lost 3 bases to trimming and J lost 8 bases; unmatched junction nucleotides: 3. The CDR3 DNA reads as TGTGCCAGCTCACCGACAGGGTCCGAAGCTTTCTTT. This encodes CASSPTGSEAFF.